The next 22 T cell receptor beta chains were all read from a single sample in a study of beta chain features in type 1 diabetes. As every portion of the isolated RNA was reverse transcribed, the sequencing read expressed TCRB transcripts. Sequencing used immunoSEQ multiplex PCR; TCRdb keeps in-frame clones, though not all of them. The data show 450,000 or so clones, around 10% seen once. The sample consisted of naive CD4+ T cells from blood. All receptors come from a woman aged 18-35 years in good health.

A few counts support this clone. The rearrangement joins TRBV30 to TRBJ2-4, with 7 bases that match TRBD2. V gave up 3 bases and J gave up 7 bases; unmatched junction bases: 9. CDR1 is GTSNPN and CDR2 is SVGIG in the germline V gene (reference sequence). The CDR3 loop spans 14 amino acids. CDR3 nucleotides: TGTGCCTGGAGCGGGAGGTTACGAGCTAACATTCAGTACTTC. It yields the protein CAWSGRLRANIQYF.

The chain recombines TRBV7-6 with TRBJ1-6; D unclear. The CDR3 consists of 15 residues. Deletions cut 0 bases from V and 10 bases from J, with 13 bases between. The germline V gene has CDR1 SGHVS and CDR2 FNYEAQ. In DNA form, the CDR3 reads TGTGCCAGCAGCTTAGCATATGGGAAAAGCTCACCCCTCCACTTT. Residues: CASSLAYGKSSPLHF.

This clone was observed a handful of times. The V and J genes are TRBV7-2 and TRBJ1-2, with 7 bases matching TRBD1. This CDR3 is 14 amino acids long. Germline CDR1 is SGHTA and CDR2 is FQGNSA. The junction had 8 bases not matched to a gene; V was cut back by 2 bases and J by 8 bases. The CDR3 region has the DNA TGTGCCAGCAGCTTAATAGGGGGCCCTATGGGCTACACCTTC. Translation gives CASSLIGGPMGYTF. Filled out from reference TRBV7-2 and TRBJ1-2, the complete variable domain reads GAGVSQSPSNKVTEKGKDVELRCDPISGHTALYWYRQSLGQGLEFLIYFQGNSAPDKSGLPSDRFSAERTGGSVSTLTIQRTQQEDSAVYLCASSLIGGPMGYTFGSGTRLTVV.

Only a few counts were recorded for this clone. The chain couples TRBV7-2 to TRBJ2-2, with D maybe TRBD1 (6 bases). In germline, CDR1 is SGHTA, CDR2 FQGNSA. Trimming pared 0 bases from V and 5 bases from J, leaving 10 bases between. The CDR3 runs 15 residues. CDR3 nucleotide sequence: TGTGCCAGCAGCTTAGCTTACACAGGGACCGGGGAGCTGTTTTTT. Translated, it gives CASSLAYTGTGELFF.

The genes are TRBV9 and TRBJ2-7; perhaps TRBD2 as D (5 bases). The germline V gene has CDR1 SGDLS and CDR2 YYNGEE. The V gene lost 4 bases and the J gene lost 5 bases, with 16 bases spanning the gap. The CDR3 spans 14 residues. As DNA, the CDR3 is TGTGCCAGCAGCCCCCAGCCGGGGTTCAACGAGCAGTACTTC. This encodes CASSPQPGFNEQYF.

The chain joins TRBV7-2 to TRBJ2-5; TRBD2 agrees at 8 bases. V was clipped by 7 bases and J by 6 bases; unmatched bases: 13. Per germline, CDR1 SGHTA and CDR2 FQGNSA. The CDR3 is 15 amino acids. The CDR3 DNA reads TGTGCCAGCAACCCCAGCGGGGGAGAGGGAAAGACCCAGTACTTC. It is translated as CASNPSGGEGKTQYF.

This chain joins TRBV21-1 and TRBJ2-7; the table gives TRBD2 as D, unverified against the DNA. TRBV21-1 is listed as a pseudogene. The CDR3 length is 8 residues. CDR3 in DNA: TGTGCCAGCAGCATCCCGGGAGTC. This gives the protein CASSIPGV.

This clone was seen more than once but under ten times. V gene TRBV7-2 combines with J gene TRBJ1-4; D ambiguous. The CDR3 totals 15 residues. Trimming removed 6 bases at V and 10 bases at J, with 21 bases between. The germline V gene encodes CDR1 SGHTA and CDR2 FQGNSA. The CDR3: CASSTDRGGFGKLFF. In DNA, the CDR3 is TGTGCCAGCAGTACAGACCGTGGAGGTTTCGGAAAACTGTTTTTT.

The chain uses TRBV5-6 and TRBJ1-2, with 8 bases that match TRBD1. V gave up 4 bases and J gave up 4 bases; unmatched junction bases: 9. Germline V CDR1 and CDR2: SGHDT, YYEEEE. The CDR3 has 15 amino acids. CDR3 in DNA: TGTGCCAGCAGCGTAGGACAGGGTCGAGGCTATGGCTACACCTTC. It encodes CASSVGQGRGYGYTF.

The J gene is TRBJ2-5, the V gene TRBV7-9, with D tentatively TRBD2 (6 bases). The germline V gene encodes CDR1 SEHNR and CDR2 FQNEAQ (reference sequence). CDR3 length equals 15 residues. Trimming pared 0 bases from V and 2 bases from J, leaving 10 bases between. CDR3 sequence reads: CASSLAFGGQETQYF. As DNA, the CDR3 is TGTGCCAGCAGCTTAGCCTTCGGGGGTCAAGAGACCCAGTACTTC. Together with reference TRBV7-9 and TRBJ2-5, the CDR3 gives the full variable domain: DTGVSQNPRHKITKRGQNVTFRCDPISEHNRLYWYRQTLGQGPEFLTYFQNEAQLEKSRLLSDRFSAERPKGSFSTLEIQRTEQGDSAMYLCASSLAFGGQETQYFGPGTRLLVL.

This clone turned up a few times. The genes are TRBV7-2 and TRBJ2-5; 7 bases align to TRBD2. The V and J ends lost 5 bases and 5 bases, in that order; junction bases with no gene match: 11. The CDR3 runs 15 residues. Germline V gives CDR1 SGHTA, CDR2 FQGNSA. In DNA form, the CDR3 reads TGTGCCAGCAGCCTCCGCGGGAGCGGGGAGGAGACCCAGTACTTC. Its translation is CASSLRGSGEETQYF. The full variable domain, in which reference TRBV7-2 and TRBJ2-5 provide the parts outside the CDR3, is GAGVSQSPSNKVTEKGKDVELRCDPISGHTALYWYRQSLGQGLEFLIYFQGNSAPDKSGLPSDRFSAERTGGSVSTLTIQRTQQEDSAVYLCASSLRGSGEETQYFGPGTRLLVL.

This chain links TRBV9 with TRBJ2-7, with D possibly being TRBD1 or TRBD2 (5 bases each). Germline V gene sequence: CDR1 SGDLS, CDR2 YYNGEE. Trimming took off 2 bases at V and 4 bases at J, with 16 bases between the two ends. The CDR3 is made up of 15 amino acids. CDR3 protein: CASSVNPGTAYEQYF. CDR3 nucleotide sequence: TGTGCCAGCAGCGTGAACCCCGGGACCGCGTACGAGCAGTACTTC.

This clone showed up just a few times. The rearrangement uses TRBV7-2 and TRBJ2-1, with 7 bases aligning to TRBD1. Trimming removed 2 bases from V and 6 bases from J; junction bases left unmatched: 7. The CDR3 runs to 15 residues. CDR1 is SGHTA and CDR2 is FQGNSA in the germline V gene. The DNA of the CDR3 is TGTGCCAGCAGCTTAACTAGGGGGCTTAGCAATGAGCAGTTCTTC. This gives the protein CASSLTRGLSNEQFF.

This clone was counted between two and nine times. The chain carries TRBV29-1 and TRBJ1-2; 9 positions agree with TRBD1. The CDR3 loop spans 13 amino acids. The V gene's germline CDR1 is SQVTM and CDR2 ANQGSEA. Trimming at V came to 6 bases and at J to 4 bases, leaving 6 bases not matched to a gene. In DNA, the CDR3 is TGCAGCGTCAACCGACAGGGGGGCTATGGCTACACCTTC. Its translation is CSVNRQGGYGYTF.

The chain employs TRBV28 and TRBJ2-3, with 10 bases lining up with TRBD2. The CDR3 is 19 residues long. The germline CDR1 and CDR2 sequences are MDHEN and SYDVKM. Unmatched junction bases numbered 16, after V lost 7 bases and J lost 0 bases. In DNA, the CDR3 is TGTGCCAGCATACGGTGGAGCGGGGGGGCACAGCGTAGCACAGATACGCAGTATTTT. Encoded protein: CASIRWSGGAQRSTDTQYF. Full variable domain (outside the CDR3, taken from reference TRBV28 and TRBJ2-3): DVKVTQSSRYLVKRTGEKVFLECVQDMDHENMFWYRQDPGLGLRLIYFSYDVKMKEKGDIPEGYSVSREKKERFSLILESASTNQTSMYLCASIRWSGGAQRSTDTQYFGPGTRLTVL.

To note about this clone: A read error may produce the germline difference seen at one junction end. This sequence joins TRBV7-9 and TRBJ2-3; unclear D gene. The CDR3 is 12 residues long. From germline, CDR1 is SEHNR and CDR2 FQNEAQ (reference sequence). CDR3 sequence: CASTLFQDTQYF. In DNA, the CDR3 is TGTGCCAGCACCTTATTTCAAGATACGCAGTATTTT.

Note on this clone: Additional DNA sequences in this sample encode the identical CDR3. CDR3 DNA sequence: TGTGCCTGGAGTAGACTGGGGGAGACCCAGTACTTC. The encoded protein is CAWSRLGETQYF. This rearrangement joins TRBV30 to TRBJ2-5; D is undetermined. The germline V gene encodes CDR1 GTSNPN and CDR2 SVGIG (reference sequence). The CDR3 consists of 12 residues. Deletions cut 2 bases from V and 5 bases from J, with 9 bases between.

This clone has more than one count but fewer than ten. CDR3 protein: CASRAGLAGVEQFF. Written as DNA, the CDR3 is TGCGCCAGCAGAGCGGGACTAGCGGGAGTTGAGCAGTTCTTC. This sequence joins TRBV5-1 and TRBJ2-1; 14 bases match TRBD2. The germline V gene has CDR1 SGHRS and CDR2 YFSETQ. Germline trimming cut 5 bases from V and 9 bases from J; bases unmatched to any gene: 4. The CDR3 covers 14 residues.

V gene TRBV7-9 combines with J gene TRBJ2-7; TRBD1 matches 7 bases. J gave up 1 base and V 3 bases, and 3 bases lay outside the gene matches. This CDR3 has 14 amino acids. Germline assignment: CDR1 SEHNR and CDR2 FQNEAQ (reference sequence). CDR3 DNA sequence: TGTGCCAGCAGCTTTACGACAGGGTCCTACGAGCAGTACGTC. Its translation is CASSFTTGSYEQYV.

The gene calls are TRBV7-9 and TRBJ2-7; 8 nucleotides line up with TRBD2. Trimming cost V 5 bases and J 0 bases; bases outside gene matches: 9. This CDR3 has 16 amino acids. In germline, CDR1 is SEHNR, CDR2 FQNEAQ (reference sequence). The DNA of the CDR3 is TGTGCCAGCAGCCGAGGGACTAGTAGGAGCTCCTACGAGCAGTACGTC. This encodes CASSRGTSRSSYEQYV.

The chain couples TRBV7-2 to TRBJ2-4; D may be TRBD1 (5 bases). CDR3 length equals 15 residues. V was shortened by 5 bases and J by 1 base, with 12 bases between the two germline ends. CDR1 and CDR2 from the germline V gene are SGHTA and FQGNSA. In DNA form, the CDR3 reads TGTGCCAGCAGCCAGATACAGGTGGCCAAAAACATTCAGTACTTC. It encodes CASSQIQVAKNIQYF. The variable domain in full, with the rest retrieved from reference TRBV7-2 and TRBJ2-4, is GAGVSQSPSNKVTEKGKDVELRCDPISGHTALYWYRQSLGQGLEFLIYFQGNSAPDKSGLPSDRFSAERTGGSVSTLTIQRTQQEDSAVYLCASSQIQVAKNIQYFGAGTRLSVL.

This clone came up a few times. This chain connects TRBV4-2 to TRBJ2-5; TRBD1 agrees at 7 bases. This CDR3 contains 17 residues. V lost 1 base and J lost 5; bases outside the gene matches: 13. Germline values: CDR1 LGHNA, CDR2 YNFKEQ. CDR3 protein: CASSQGGSAGGVETQYF. The CDR3 DNA is TGTGCCAGCAGCCAAGGAGGGAGCGCAGGGGGTGTGGAGACCCAGTACTTC.